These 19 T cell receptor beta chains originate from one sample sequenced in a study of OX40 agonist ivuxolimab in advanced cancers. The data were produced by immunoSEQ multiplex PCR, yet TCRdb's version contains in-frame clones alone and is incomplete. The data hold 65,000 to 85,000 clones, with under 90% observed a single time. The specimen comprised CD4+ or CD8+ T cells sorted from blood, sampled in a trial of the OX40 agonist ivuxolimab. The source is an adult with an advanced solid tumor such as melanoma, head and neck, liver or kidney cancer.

The CDR3 DNA reads TGTGCCAGCAGCAAAGAAAGGCAAATAACTAATGAAAAACTGTTTTTT. Translating gives CASSKERQITNEKLFF. The chain couples TRBV21-1 to TRBJ1-4. TRBV21-1 is listed as a pseudogene. The length of the CDR3 is 16 residues.

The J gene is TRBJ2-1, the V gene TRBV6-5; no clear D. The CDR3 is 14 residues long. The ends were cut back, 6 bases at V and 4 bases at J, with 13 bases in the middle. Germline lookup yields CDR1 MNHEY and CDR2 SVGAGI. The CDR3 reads CASRRDRAYNEQFF. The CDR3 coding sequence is TGTGCCAGCAGGCGAGATAGGGCTTACAATGAGCAGTTCTTC.

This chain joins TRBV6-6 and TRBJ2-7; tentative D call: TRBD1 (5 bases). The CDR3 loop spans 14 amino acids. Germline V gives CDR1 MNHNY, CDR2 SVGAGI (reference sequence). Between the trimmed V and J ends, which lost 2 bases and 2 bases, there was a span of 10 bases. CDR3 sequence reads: CASSYPDRTYEQYF. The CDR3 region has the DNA TGTGCCAGCAGTTACCCCGACAGAACCTACGAGCAGTACTTC.

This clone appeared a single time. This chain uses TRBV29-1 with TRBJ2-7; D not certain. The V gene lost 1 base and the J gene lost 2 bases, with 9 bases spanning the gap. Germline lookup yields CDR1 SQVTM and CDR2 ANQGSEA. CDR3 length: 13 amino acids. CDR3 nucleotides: TGCAGCGTTGAAGGAGAGGCAGCCTACGAGCAGTACTTC. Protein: CSVEGEAAYEQYF.

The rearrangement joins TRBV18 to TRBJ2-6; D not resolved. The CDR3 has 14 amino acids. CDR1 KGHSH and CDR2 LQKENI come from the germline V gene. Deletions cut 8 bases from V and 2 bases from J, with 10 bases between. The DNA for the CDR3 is TGTGCCAGCACGGGCGCAACTGGGGCCAACGTCCTGACTTTC. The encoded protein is CASTGATGANVLTF. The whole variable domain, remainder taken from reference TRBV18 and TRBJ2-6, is NAGVMQNPRHLVRRRGQEARLRCSPMKGHSHVYWYRQLPEEGLKFMVYLQKENIIDESGMPKERFSAEFPKEGPSILRIQQVVRGDSAAYFCASTGATGANVLTFGAGSRLTVL.

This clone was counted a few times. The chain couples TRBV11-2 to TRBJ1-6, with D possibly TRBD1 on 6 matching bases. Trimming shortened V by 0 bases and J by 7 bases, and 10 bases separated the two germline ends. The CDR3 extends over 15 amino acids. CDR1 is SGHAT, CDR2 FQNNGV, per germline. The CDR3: CASSLESGANSPLHF. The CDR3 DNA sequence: TGTGCCAGCAGCTTAGAATCGGGGGCAAATTCACCCCTCCACTTT.

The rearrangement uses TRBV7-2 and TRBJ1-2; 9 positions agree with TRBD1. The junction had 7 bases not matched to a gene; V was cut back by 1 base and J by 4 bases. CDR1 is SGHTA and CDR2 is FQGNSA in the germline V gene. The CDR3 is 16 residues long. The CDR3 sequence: CASSLGQGENSYGYTF. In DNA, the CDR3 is TGTGCCAGCAGCTTAGGACAGGGGGAAAACAGCTATGGCTACACCTTC.

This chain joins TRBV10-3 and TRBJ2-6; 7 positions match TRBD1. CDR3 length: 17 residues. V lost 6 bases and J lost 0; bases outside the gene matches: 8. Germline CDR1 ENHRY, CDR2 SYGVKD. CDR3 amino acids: CAIRRDRLTSGANVLTF. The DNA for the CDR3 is TGTGCCATCAGAAGGGACAGACTGACCTCTGGGGCCAACGTCCTGACTTTC.

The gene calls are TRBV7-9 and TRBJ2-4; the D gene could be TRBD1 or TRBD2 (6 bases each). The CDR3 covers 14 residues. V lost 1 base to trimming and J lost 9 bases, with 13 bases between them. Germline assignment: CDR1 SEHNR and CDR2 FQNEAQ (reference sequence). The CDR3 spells CASSLGTRGGIQYF. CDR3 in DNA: TGTGCCAGCAGCTTAGGGACCAGGGGAGGCATTCAGTACTTC. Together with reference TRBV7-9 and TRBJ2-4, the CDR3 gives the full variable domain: DTGVSQNPRHKITKRGQNVTFRCDPISEHNRLYWYRQTLGQGPEFLTYFQNEAQLEKSRLLSDRFSAERPKGSFSTLEIQRTEQGDSAMYLCASSLGTRGGIQYFGAGTRLSVL.

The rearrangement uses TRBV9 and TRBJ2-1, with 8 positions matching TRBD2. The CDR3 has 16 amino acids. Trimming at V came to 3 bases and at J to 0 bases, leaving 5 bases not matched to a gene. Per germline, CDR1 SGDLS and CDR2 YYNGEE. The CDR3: CASSDRLANSYNEQFF. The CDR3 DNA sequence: TGTGCCAGCAGCGATAGACTAGCGAACTCCTACAATGAGCAGTTCTTC. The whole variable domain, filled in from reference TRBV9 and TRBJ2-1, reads DSGVTQTPKHLITATGQRVTLRCSPRSGDLSVYWYQQSLDQGLQFLIQYYNGEERAKGNILERFSAQQFPDLHSELNLSSLELGDSALYFCASSDRLANSYNEQFFGPGTRLTVL.

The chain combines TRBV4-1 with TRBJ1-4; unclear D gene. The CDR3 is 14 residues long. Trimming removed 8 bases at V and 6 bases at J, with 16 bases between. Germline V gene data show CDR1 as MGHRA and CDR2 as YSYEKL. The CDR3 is CASSEPRLDEKLFF. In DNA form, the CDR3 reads TGCGCCAGCTCGGAACCCCGGCTAGATGAAAAACTGTTTTTT.

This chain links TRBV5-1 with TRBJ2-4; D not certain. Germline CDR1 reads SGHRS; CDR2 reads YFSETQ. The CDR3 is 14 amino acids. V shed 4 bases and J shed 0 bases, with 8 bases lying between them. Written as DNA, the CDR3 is TGCGCCAGCAGCCCCGAATTAGCCAAAAACATTCAGTACTTC. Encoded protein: CASSPELAKNIQYF. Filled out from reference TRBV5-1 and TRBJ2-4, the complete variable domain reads KAGVTQTPRYLIKTRGQQVTLSCSPISGHRSVSWYQQTPGQGLQFLFEYFSETQRNKGNFPGRFSGRQFSNSRSEMNVSTLELGDSALYLCASSPELAKNIQYFGAGTRLSVL.

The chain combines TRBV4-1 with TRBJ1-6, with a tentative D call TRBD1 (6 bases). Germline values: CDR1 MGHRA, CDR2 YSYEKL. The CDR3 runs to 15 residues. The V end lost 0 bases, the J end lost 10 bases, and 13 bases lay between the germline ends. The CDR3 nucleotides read TGCGCCAGCAGCCAAGATAGGGGGGACAACTCACCCCTCCACTTT. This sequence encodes CASSQDRGDNSPLHF.

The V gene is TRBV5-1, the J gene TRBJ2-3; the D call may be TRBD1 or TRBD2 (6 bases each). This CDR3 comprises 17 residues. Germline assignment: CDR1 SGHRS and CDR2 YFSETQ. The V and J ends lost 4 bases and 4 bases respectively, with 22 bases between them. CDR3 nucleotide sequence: TGCGCCAGCAGCCTTGGTAGAACGGGGGCCTTATCAGATACGCAGTATTTT. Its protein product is CASSLGRTGALSDTQYF. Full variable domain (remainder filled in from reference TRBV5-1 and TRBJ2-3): KAGVTQTPRYLIKTRGQQVTLSCSPISGHRSVSWYQQTPGQGLQFLFEYFSETQRNKGNFPGRFSGRQFSNSRSEMNVSTLELGDSALYLCASSLGRTGALSDTQYFGPGTRLTVL.

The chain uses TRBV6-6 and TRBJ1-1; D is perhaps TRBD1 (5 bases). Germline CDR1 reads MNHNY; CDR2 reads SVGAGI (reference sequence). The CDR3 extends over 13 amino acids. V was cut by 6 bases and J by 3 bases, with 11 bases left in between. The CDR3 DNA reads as TGTGCCAGCAGAGGCGGGACTTACACTGAAGCTTTCTTT. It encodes CASRGGTYTEAFF.

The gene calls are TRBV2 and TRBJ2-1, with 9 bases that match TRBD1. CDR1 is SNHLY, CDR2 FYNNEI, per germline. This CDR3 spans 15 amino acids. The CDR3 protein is CASGSGTGFFGEQFF. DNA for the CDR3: TGTGCTTCCGGGAGCGGGACAGGGTTTTTCGGTGAGCAGTTCTTC.

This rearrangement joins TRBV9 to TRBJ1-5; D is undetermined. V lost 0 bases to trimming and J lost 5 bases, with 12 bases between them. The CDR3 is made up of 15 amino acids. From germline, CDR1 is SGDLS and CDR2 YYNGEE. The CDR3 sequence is CASSVEGRRYQPQHF. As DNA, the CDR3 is TGTGCCAGCAGCGTAGAAGGGAGGCGATATCAGCCCCAGCATTTT. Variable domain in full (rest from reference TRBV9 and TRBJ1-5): DSGVTQTPKHLITATGQRVTLRCSPRSGDLSVYWYQQSLDQGLQFLIQYYNGEERAKGNILERFSAQQFPDLHSELNLSSLELGDSALYFCASSVEGRRYQPQHFGDGTRLSIL.

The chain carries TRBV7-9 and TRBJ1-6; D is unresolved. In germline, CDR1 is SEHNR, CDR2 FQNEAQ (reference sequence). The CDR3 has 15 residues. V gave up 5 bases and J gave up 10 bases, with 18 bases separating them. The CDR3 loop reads CASSPGNGRGSPLHF. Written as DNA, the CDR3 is TGTGCCAGCAGCCCTGGGAACGGTAGAGGGTCACCCCTCCACTTT. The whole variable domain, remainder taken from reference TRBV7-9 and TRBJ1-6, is DTGVSQNPRHKITKRGQNVTFRCDPISEHNRLYWYRQTLGQGPEFLTYFQNEAQLEKSRLLSDRFSAERPKGSFSTLEIQRTEQGDSAMYLCASSPGNGRGSPLHFGNGTRLTVT.

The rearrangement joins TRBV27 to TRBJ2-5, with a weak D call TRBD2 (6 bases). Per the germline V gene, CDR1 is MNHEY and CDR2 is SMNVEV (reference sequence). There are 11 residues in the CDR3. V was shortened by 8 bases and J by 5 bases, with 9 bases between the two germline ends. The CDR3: CASVGRETQYF. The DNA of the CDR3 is TGTGCCAGCGTAGGGAGGGAGACCCAGTACTTC.